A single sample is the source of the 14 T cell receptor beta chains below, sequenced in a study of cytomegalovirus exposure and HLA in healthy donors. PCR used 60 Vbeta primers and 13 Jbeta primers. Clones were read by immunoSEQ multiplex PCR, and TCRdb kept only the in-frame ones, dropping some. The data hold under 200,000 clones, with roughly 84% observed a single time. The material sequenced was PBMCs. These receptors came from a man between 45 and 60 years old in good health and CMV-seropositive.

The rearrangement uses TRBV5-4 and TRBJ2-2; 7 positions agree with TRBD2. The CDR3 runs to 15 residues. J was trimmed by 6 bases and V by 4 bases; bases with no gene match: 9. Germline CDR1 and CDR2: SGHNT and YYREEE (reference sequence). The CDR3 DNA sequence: TGTGCCAGCAGCAGTAGCGGGCAGGCCCCCGGGGAGCTGTTTTTT. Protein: CASSSSGQAPGELFF.

The CDR3 region is CASSPLQGNTGELFF. CDR3 coding DNA: TGTGCCAGCAGCCCTCTTCAGGGGAACACCGGGGAGCTGTTTTTT. The V gene is TRBV6-5, the J gene TRBJ2-2; tentatively, D is TRBD1 (5 bases). This CDR3 has 15 residues. Trimming removed 6 bases at V and 1 base at J, with 12 bases between. Germline CDR1 is MNHEY and CDR2 is SVGAGI.

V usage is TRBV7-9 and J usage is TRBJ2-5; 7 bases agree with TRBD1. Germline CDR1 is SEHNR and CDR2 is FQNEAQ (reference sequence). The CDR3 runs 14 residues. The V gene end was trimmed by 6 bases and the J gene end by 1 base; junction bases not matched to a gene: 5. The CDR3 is CASSDRVGQETQYF. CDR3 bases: TGTGCCAGCAGTGACAGGGTAGGCCAAGAGACCCAGTACTTC.

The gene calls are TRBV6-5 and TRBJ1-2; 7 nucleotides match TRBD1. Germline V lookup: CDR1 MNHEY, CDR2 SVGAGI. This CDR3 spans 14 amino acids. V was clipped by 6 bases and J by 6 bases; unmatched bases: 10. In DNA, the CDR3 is TGTGCCAGCAGATTAGGGGGCAACAGCGATGGCTACACCTTC. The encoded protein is CASRLGGNSDGYTF.

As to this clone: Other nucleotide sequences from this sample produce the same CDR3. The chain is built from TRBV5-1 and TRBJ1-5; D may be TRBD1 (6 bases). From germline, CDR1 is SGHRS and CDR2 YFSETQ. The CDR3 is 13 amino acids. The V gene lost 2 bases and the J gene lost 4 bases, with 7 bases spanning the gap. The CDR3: CASSLQGNQPQHF. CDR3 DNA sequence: TGCGCCAGCAGCTTACAGGGAAATCAGCCCCAGCATTTT.

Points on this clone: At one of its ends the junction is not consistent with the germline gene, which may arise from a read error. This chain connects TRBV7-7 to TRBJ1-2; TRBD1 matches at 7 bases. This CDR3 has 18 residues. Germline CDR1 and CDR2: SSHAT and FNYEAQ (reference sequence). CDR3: CASSTMGGTSRGDYGYTF. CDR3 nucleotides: TGTGCTAGCAGCACAATGGGTGGAACTAGCAGGGGGGACTATGGCTACACCTTC.

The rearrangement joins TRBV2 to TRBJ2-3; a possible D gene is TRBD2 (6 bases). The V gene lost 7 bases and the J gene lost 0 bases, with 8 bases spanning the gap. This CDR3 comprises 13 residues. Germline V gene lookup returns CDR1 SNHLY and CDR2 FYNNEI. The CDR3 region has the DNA TGTGCCAGCAAAGGACTAAGCACAGATACGCAGTATTTT. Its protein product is CASKGLSTDTQYF.

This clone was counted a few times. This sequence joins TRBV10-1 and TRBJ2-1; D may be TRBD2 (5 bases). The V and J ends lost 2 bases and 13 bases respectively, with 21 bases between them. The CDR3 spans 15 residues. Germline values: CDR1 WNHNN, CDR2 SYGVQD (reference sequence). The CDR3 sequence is CASSESGPGTMKQFF. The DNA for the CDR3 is TGCGCCAGCAGTGAGAGTGGACCGGGAACAATGAAACAGTTCTTC.

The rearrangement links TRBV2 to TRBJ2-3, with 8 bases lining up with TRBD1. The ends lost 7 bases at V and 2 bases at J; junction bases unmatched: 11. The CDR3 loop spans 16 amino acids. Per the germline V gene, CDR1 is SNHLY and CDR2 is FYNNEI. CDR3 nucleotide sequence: TGTGCCAGCACCACCCAGGGGGCGCTTACCACAGATACGCAGTATTTT. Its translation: CASTTQGALTTDTQYF.

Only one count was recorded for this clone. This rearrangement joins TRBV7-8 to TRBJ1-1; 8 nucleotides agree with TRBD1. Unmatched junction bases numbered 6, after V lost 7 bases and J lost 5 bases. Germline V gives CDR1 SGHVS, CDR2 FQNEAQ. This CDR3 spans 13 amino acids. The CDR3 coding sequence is TGTGCCAGCAACGGACAGGGACGGACTGAAGCTTTCTTT. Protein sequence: CASNGQGRTEAFF.

This chain's CDR3 is CASSKDGRVDQPQHF. As DNA, the CDR3 is TGTGCCAGCAGCAAAGATGGCAGGGTTGATCAGCCCCAGCATTTT. The V and J genes are TRBV21-1 and TRBJ1-5; the table's D call, TRBD1, has no DNA check behind it. TRBV21-1 is noted as a pseudogene. The CDR3 contains 15 residues.

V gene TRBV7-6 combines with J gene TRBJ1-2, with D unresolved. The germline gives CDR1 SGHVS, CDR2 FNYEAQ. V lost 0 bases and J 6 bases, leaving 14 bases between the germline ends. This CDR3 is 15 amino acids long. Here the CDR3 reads CASSLAGSDGNGYTF. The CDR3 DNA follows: TGTGCCAGCAGCTTAGCCGGGTCCGATGGCAATGGCTACACCTTC.

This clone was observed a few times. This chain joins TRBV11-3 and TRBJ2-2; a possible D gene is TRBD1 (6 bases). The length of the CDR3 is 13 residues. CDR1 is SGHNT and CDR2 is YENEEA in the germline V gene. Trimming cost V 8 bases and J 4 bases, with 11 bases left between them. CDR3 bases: TGTGCCAGCGCCACAGGGTTCACCGGGGAGCTGTTTTTT. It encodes CASATGFTGELFF. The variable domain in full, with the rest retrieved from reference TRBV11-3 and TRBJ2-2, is EAGVVQSPRYKIIEKKQPVAFWCNPISGHNTLYWYLQNLGQGPELLIRYENEEAVDDSQLPKDRFSAERLKGVDSTLKIQPAELGDSAVYLCASATGFTGELFFGEGSRLTVL.

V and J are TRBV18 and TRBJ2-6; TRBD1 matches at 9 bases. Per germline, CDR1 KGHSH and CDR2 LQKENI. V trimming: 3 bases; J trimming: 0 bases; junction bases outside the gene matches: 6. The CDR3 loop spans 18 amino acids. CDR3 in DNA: TGTGCCAGCTCACCGCGGACAGGGGAAGACTCTGGGGCCAACGTCCTGACTTTC. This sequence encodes CASSPRTGEDSGANVLTF.